Listed below are T cell receptor beta chains from one sample, sequenced in a study of immune aging and cytomegalovirus after organ transplant. The antigens of these receptors remain unknown. TCRdb used MiXCR to reprocess the single-cell sequencing reads, holding one entry per CDR3 protein. The data hold approximately 22,000 distinct CDR3 sequences, with about a third observed a single time. The sample was CMV peptide-activated CD4+ and CD8+ T cells sorted from blood, taken at five time points, pooled. The receptors derive from a female donor who had a heart transplant and CMV viremia. Both conserved end residues are part of each CDR3. The D gene is left open where the match is weak. Only some rows state a clone size, as once, few, many or a class for expanded clones.

v_call	d_call	j_call	clone_size	cdr3_aa
TRBV28	NA	TRBJ1-1	NA	CASSPRRGAGFGYTEAFF
TRBV6-2/TRBV6-3	TRBD1	TRBJ2-3	NA	CASSYSTGPDTQYF
TRBV5-6	NA	TRBJ2-7	many	CASSGPTYEQYF
TRBV27	NA	TRBJ1-1	NA	CASSLSGEEGNTEAFF
TRBV14	TRBD2	TRBJ2-3	few	CASSQVLQTSGRRIDTQYF
TRBV12-3/TRBV12-4	TRBD1	TRBJ1-6	many	CASSSDFGTGGNSPLHF
TRBV5-4	NA	TRBJ2-2	NA	CASSLQDREPFF
TRBV4-1	NA	TRBJ1-5	few	CASSPREGQPQHF
TRBV29-1	NA	TRBJ1-2	few	CSVYDGAGANYGYAF
TRBV11-1	TRBD1	TRBJ2-5	NA	CASSSPMDRKETQYF
TRBV11-3	TRBD2	TRBJ2-6	many	CASSSFSGRSSGANVLTF
TRBV4-1	NA	TRBJ1-1	many	CASSRLENTEAFF
TRBV5-5	NA	TRBJ1-1	NA	CASGSGGFHTEAFF
TRBV7-3	NA	TRBJ2-5	NA	CASSQFEGHQETQYF
TRBV6-5	NA	TRBJ2-2	NA	CASRPEPGVTGELFF
TRBV19	NA	TRBJ1-3	NA	CASSIDAGNTIYF
TRBV4-1	NA	TRBJ2-3	few	CASSQDPGTDTQYF
TRBV13	NA	TRBJ2-7	once	CASRRGGGPQRLYF
TRBV6-5	TRBD1	TRBJ1-5	NA	CATRRASGGGSNQPQHF
TRBV3-1	NA	TRBJ1-1	NA	CASSLGGKNTEAFF
TRBV3-1	NA	TRBJ1-1	many	CASSQPLGTEAFF
TRBV3-1	NA	TRBJ2-1	NA	CASSQDFEETSYNGQFF
TRBV12-3/TRBV12-4	NA	TRBJ2-7	medium-sized	CASSFTSEQYF
TRBV15	NA	TRBJ2-1	NA	CATSRDFVENEQFF
TRBV7-3	NA	TRBJ2-4	NA	CASSLNDESGGNIQYF
TRBV28	NA	TRBJ2-3	medium-sized	CASSLYGPPDTQYF
TRBV6-1	NA	TRBJ1-5	many	CASSLQGGNQPQHF
TRBV19	NA	TRBJ2-1	many	CASSMSDSYNEQFF
TRBV6-6	TRBD1	TRBJ2-5	many	CASSYGGQQETQYF